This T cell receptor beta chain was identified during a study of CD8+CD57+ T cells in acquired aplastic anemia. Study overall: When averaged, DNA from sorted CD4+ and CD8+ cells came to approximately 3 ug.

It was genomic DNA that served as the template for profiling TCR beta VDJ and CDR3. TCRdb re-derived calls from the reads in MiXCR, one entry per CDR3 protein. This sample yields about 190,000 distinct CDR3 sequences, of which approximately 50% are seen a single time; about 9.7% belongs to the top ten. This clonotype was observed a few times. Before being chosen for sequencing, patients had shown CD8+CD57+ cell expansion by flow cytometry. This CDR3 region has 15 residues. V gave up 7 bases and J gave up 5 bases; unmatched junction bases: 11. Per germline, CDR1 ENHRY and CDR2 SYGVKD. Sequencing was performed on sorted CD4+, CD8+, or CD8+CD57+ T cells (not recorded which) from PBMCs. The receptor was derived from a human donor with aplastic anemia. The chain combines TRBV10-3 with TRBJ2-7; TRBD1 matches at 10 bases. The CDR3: CAITIGTGVVNEQYF. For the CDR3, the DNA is TGTGCCATCACTATCGGGACAGGGGTAGTCAACGAGCAGTACTTC.